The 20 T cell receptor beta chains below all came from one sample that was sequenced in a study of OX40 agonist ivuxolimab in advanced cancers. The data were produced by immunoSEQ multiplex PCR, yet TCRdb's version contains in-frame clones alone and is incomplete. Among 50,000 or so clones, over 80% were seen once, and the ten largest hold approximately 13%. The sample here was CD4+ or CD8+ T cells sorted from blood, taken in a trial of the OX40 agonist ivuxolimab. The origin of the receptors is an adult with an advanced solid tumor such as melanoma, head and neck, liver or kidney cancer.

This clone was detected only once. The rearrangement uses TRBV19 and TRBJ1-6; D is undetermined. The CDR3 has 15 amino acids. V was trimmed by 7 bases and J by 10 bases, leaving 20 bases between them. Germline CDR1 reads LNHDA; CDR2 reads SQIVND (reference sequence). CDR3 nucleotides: TGTGCCAGTACCCCCGGGTCCGGAGTGGGATCACCCCTCCACTTT. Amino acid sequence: CASTPGSGVGSPLHF.

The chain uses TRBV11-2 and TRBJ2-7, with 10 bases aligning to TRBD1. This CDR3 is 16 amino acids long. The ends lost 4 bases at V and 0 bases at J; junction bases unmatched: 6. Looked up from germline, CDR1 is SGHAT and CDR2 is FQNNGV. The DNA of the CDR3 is TGTGCCAGCAGCTCCTGCCGGGACAGGGGCTCCTACGAGCAGTACGTC. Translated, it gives CASSSCRDRGSYEQYV.

Written as DNA, the CDR3 is TGCGCCAGCAGGGTAGGCTGGCGGGGGGTTTACAATGAGCAGTTCTTC. It is translated as CASRVGWRGVYNEQFF. The rearrangement uses TRBV10-2 and TRBJ2-1, with TRBD2 identical over 8 bases. CDR3 length: 16 residues. The trim removed 6 bases at V and 4 bases at J, leaving 11 bases unmatched. The germline CDR1 and CDR2 sequences are WSHSY and SAAADI.

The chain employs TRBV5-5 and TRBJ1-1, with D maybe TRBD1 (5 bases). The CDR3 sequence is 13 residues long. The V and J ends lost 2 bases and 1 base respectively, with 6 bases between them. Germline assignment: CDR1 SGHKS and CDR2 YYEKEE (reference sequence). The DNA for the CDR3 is TGTGCCAGCAGCTTTGACAGGAACACTGAAGCTTTCTTT. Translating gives CASSFDRNTEAFF.

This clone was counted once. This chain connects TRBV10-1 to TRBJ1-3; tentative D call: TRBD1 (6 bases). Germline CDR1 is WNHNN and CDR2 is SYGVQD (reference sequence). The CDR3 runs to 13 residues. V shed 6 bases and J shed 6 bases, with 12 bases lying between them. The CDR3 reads CASSRDTENTIYF. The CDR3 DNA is TGCGCCAGCAGCCGGGACACGGAAAACACCATATATTTT.

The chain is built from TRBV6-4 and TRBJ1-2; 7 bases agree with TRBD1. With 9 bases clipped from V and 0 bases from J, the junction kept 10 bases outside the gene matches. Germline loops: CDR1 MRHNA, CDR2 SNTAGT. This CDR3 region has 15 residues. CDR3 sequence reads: CASASGQDPNYGYTF. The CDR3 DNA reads TGTGCCAGTGCATCCGGACAGGACCCTAACTATGGCTACACCTTC.

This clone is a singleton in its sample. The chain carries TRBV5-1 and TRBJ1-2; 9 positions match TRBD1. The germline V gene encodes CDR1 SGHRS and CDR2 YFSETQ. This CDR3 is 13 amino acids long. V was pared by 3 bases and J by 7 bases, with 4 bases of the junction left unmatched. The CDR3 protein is CASSSTGGLGYTF. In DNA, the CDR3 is TGCGCCAGCAGCTCGACAGGGGGTCTTGGCTACACCTTC.

CDR3 in amino acids: CASSLVGAGGLPYEQYF. The CDR3 DNA reads TGTGCCAGCAGCTTGGTAGGGGCGGGGGGATTGCCCTACGAGCAGTACTTC. This sequence joins TRBV5-8 and TRBJ2-7, with 8 bases that match TRBD2. V lost 0 bases and J lost 2; bases outside the gene matches: 10. This CDR3 has 17 amino acids. CDR1 and CDR2 from the germline V gene are SGHTS and YDEGEE.

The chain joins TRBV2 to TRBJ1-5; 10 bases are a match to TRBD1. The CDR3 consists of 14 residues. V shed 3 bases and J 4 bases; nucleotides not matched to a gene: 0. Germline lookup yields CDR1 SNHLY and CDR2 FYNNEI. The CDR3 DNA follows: TGTGCCAGCAGTGAGGGACAGGGGAATCAGCCCCAGCATTTT. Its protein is CASSEGQGNQPQHF.

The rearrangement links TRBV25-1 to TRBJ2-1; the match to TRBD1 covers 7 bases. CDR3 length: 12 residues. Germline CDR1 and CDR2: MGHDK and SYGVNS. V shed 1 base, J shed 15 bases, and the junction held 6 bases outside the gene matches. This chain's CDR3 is CASSEWGTDVFF. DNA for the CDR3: TGTGCCAGCAGTGAATGGGGGACAGATGTGTTCTTC.

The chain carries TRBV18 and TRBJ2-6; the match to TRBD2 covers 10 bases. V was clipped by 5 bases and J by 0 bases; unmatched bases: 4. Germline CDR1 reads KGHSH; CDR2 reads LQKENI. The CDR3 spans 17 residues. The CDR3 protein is CASSELAGLSGANVLTF. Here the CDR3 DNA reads TGTGCCAGCTCAGAACTAGCGGGGCTCTCTGGGGCCAACGTCCTGACTTTC.

CDR3 nucleotides: TGTGCCAGCAGCATTAGGATCAACGAGCAGTACGTC. Translating gives CASSIRINEQYV. The chain recombines TRBV21-1 with TRBJ2-7. TRBV21-1 is a recognized pseudogene. CDR3 length: 12 residues.

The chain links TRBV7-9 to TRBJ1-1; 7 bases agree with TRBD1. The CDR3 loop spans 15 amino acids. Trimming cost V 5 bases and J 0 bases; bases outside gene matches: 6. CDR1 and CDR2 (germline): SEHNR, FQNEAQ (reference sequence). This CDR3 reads CASSPRGGMNTEAFF. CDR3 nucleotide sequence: TGTGCCAGCAGCCCCAGGGGGGGGATGAACACTGAAGCTTTCTTT. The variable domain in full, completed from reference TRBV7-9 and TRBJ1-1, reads DTGVSQNPRHKITKRGQNVTFRCDPISEHNRLYWYRQTLGQGPEFLTYFQNEAQLEKSRLLSDRFSAERPKGSFSTLEIQRTEQGDSAMYLCASSPRGGMNTEAFFGQGTRLTVV.

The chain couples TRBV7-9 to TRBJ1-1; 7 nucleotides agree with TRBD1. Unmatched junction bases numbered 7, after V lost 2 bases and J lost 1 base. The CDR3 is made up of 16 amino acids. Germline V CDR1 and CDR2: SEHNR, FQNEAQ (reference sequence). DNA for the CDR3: TGTGCCAGCAGCTTAACTCCCCGGACAGGGAACACTGAAGCTTTCTTT. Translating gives CASSLTPRTGNTEAFF.

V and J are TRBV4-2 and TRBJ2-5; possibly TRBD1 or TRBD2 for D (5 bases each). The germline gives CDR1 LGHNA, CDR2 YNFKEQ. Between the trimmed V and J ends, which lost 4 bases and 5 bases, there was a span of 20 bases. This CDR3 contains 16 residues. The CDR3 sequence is CASSLGTLGWAETQYF. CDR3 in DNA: TGTGCCAGCAGCCTAGGGACCCTTGGCTGGGCTGAGACCCAGTACTTC.

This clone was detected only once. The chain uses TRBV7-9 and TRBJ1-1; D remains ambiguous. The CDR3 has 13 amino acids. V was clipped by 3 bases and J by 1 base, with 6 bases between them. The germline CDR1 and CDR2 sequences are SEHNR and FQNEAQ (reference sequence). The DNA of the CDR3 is TGTGCCAGCAGCTTCGAGGGGAACACTGAAGCTTTCTTT. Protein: CASSFEGNTEAFF.

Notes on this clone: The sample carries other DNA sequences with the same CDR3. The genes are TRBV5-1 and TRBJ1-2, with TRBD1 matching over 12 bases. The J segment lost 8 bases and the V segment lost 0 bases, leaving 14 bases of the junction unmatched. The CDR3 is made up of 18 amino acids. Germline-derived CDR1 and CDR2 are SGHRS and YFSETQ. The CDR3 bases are TGCGCCAGCAGCTTGGCCCCGGGACAGGGGGCGCCGGGCTACGGCTACACCTTC. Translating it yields CASSLAPGQGAPGYGYTF.

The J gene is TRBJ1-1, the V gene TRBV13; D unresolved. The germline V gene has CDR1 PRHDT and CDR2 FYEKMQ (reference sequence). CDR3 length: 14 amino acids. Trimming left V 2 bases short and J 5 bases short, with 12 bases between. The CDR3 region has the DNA TGTGCCAGCAGCTTAAGCAATTCGGGGACTGAAGCTTTCTTT. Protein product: CASSLSNSGTEAFF.

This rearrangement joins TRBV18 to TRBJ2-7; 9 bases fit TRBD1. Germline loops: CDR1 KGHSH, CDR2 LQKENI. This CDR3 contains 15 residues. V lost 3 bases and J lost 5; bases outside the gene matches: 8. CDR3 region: CASSPYGTGTDEQYF. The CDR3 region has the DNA TGTGCCAGCTCACCTTACGGGACAGGGACGGACGAGCAGTACTTC.

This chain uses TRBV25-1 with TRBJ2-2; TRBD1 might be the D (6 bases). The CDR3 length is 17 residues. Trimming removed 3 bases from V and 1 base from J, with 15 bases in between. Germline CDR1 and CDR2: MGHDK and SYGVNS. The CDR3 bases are TGTGCCAGCAGTGACGATGATTGGACAGTGAACACCGGGGAGCTGTTTTTT. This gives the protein CASSDDDWTVNTGELFF.